A single sample is the source of the 31 T cell receptor beta chains below, sequenced in a study of human T cells and chemical hapten exposure. The sample's time point: patch test 1, 2 weeks after DPC sensitization. Treatment reported: therapeutic diphenylcyclopropenone sensitization with weekly scalp DPC. Using its own MiXCR run on the RACE reads, TCRdb lists one record per CDR3 protein. In the table there are 45,000 to 60,000 distinct CDR3 sequences, around 9.3% of which are singletons. Sequencing used whole blood, obtained in connection with sensitization to the hapten diphenylcyclopropenone (DPC). The origin of the receptors is a middle-aged woman with alopecia areata. Some clones in this sample may be carry-over from other donors' samples.

The V and J genes are TRBV6-2 or TRBV6-3 and TRBJ2-7, with a possible D match to TRBD1 (6 bases). CDR3 length: 17 residues. V was clipped by 2 bases and J by 2 bases, with 19 bases between them. The V gene's germline CDR1 is MNHEY and CDR2 SVGEGT. The CDR3 protein is CASSYIFRQGPTYEQYF. In DNA, the CDR3 is TGTGCCAGCAGTTACATCTTTCGTCAGGGGCCGACCTACGAGCAGTACTTC.

This clonotype was picked up many times. This chain connects TRBV2 to TRBJ2-5, with D perhaps assigned TRBD1 or TRBD2 (5 bases each). This CDR3 is 14 amino acids long. Trimming stripped 4 bases from V and 5 bases from J, with 14 bases between. Germline lookup yields CDR1 SNHLY and CDR2 FYNNEI. The CDR3 DNA follows: TGTGCCAGCAGTGGACAGTACGAGGGGGAGACCCAGTACTTC. It encodes CASSGQYEGETQYF.

There are a few counts of this clonotype. V and J are TRBV20-1 and TRBJ1-5; no clear D. Germline V gene data show CDR1 as DFQATT and CDR2 as SNEGSKA (reference sequence). Deletions cut 1 base from V and 3 bases from J, with 7 bases between. The CDR3 sequence is 13 residues long. The CDR3 here is CSARARPNQPQHF. The CDR3, as DNA: TGCAGTGCTAGAGCACGCCCCAATCAGCCCCAGCATTTT.

This clonotype was seen more than once but under ten times. The chain uses TRBV5-1 and TRBJ1-1, with unresolved D. CDR1 and CDR2 from the germline V gene are SGHRS and YFSETQ. The CDR3 runs 15 residues. Deletions cut 3 bases from V and 3 bases from J, with 15 bases between. The CDR3 DNA reads as TGCGCCAGCAGCTCGGACCCTGCGTTGGACACTGAAGCTTTCTTT. It yields the protein CASSSDPALDTEAFF. Complete variable domain (other parts from reference TRBV5-1 and TRBJ1-1): KAGVTQTPRYLIKTRGQQVTLSCSPISGHRSVSWYQQTPGQGLQFLFEYFSETQRNKGNFPGRFSGRQFSNSRSEMNVSTLELGDSALYLCASSSDPALDTEAFFGQGTRLTVV.

This clonotype has only a few counts. The chain joins TRBV3-1 to TRBJ1-2; 7 bases are a match to TRBD1. Germline V gene sequence: CDR1 LGHDT, CDR2 YNNKEL (reference sequence). V was pared by 1 base and J by 5 bases, with 4 bases of the junction left unmatched. The CDR3 sequence is 14 residues long. In DNA form, the CDR3 reads TGTGCCAGCAGCCAAGTCTCGACAGGGTATGGCTACACCTTC. Amino acid sequence: CASSQVSTGYGYTF.

The genes are TRBV27 and TRBJ1-5; D ambiguous. The CDR3 has 15 amino acids. Trimming took 3 bases from V and 6 from J, leaving 15 bases between them. CDR1 and CDR2 (germline): MNHEY, SMNVEV (reference sequence). CDR3 amino acids: CASSLPRQVSQPQHF. Written as DNA, the CDR3 is TGTGCCAGCAGTTTGCCCCGACAAGTCAGTCAGCCCCAGCATTTT.

CDR3: CASSPTGGLVDTQYF. CDR3 nucleotides: TGCGCCAGCAGCCCAACAGGGGGCTTGGTAGATACGCAGTATTTT. The V and J genes are TRBV5-1 and TRBJ2-3, with TRBD1 matching 9 bases. Per germline, CDR1 SGHRS and CDR2 YFSETQ. This CDR3 comprises 15 residues. V shed 4 bases and J 5 bases; nucleotides not matched to a gene: 8.

The V call is TRBV28, the J call TRBJ1-6; no firm D call. Looked up from germline, CDR1 is MDHEN and CDR2 is SYDVKM. CDR3 length equals 12 residues. The V end was cut by 5 bases, the J end by 12 bases, with 11 bases between. CDR3 loop: CASSPPRGPLHF. The CDR3 bases are TGTGCCAGCAGTCCCCCGCGCGGACCCCTCCACTTT.

This clonotype was counted at least ten times. CDR3 loop: CASSHLRTGRIAGELFF. CDR3 bases: TGTGCCAGCAGCCACCTTCGGACAGGGAGGATCGCCGGGGAGCTGTTTTTT. V is TRBV3-1 and J is TRBJ2-2; 8 bases fit TRBD1. The CDR3 contains 17 residues. Trimming cost V 3 bases and J 6 bases; bases outside gene matches: 12. Germline CDR1 LGHDT, CDR2 YNNKEL (reference sequence).

This clonotype was counted many times. In nucleotides, the CDR3 is TGTGCCAGCATCGGCGCGGGGGGGCGGAATGAGCAGTTCTTC. Protein sequence: CASIGAGGRNEQFF. The chain carries TRBV11-2 and TRBJ2-1, with 9 positions matching TRBD2. The CDR3 is 14 amino acids. The V segment lost 7 bases and the J segment 7 bases; nucleotides outside the gene matches: 8. In germline, CDR1 is SGHAT, CDR2 FQNNGV.

This clonotype appeared a few times. This chain joins TRBV12-5 and TRBJ1-1; D remains unclear. CDR1 and CDR2 (germline): LGHNT, FRNRAP. This CDR3 contains 11 residues. V was clipped by 5 bases and J by 3 bases, with 4 bases between them. In DNA, the CDR3 is TGTGCTAGTGGTACCTACACTGAAGCTTTCTTT. This sequence encodes CASGTYTEAFF.

This clonotype was detected ten times or more. The chain employs TRBV20-1 and TRBJ1-2, with a weak D call TRBD1 (5 bases). Germline values: CDR1 DFQATT, CDR2 SNEGSKA (reference sequence). Trimming removed 2 bases at V and 3 bases at J, with 10 bases between. The CDR3 contains 13 residues. The CDR3 DNA sequence: TGCAGTGCTAGACAGGGTAGGGACTATGGCTACACCTTC. It encodes CSARQGRDYGYTF.

CDR3: CASSRDAGNTIYF. The CDR3 DNA reads TGTGCCAGCAGTCGAGATGCTGGAAACACCATATATTTT. V and J are TRBV12-3 or TRBV12-4 and TRBJ1-3; D ambiguous. This CDR3 has 13 residues. V was shortened by 5 bases and J by 2 bases, with 7 bases between the two germline ends.

The genes are TRBV4-2 and TRBJ2-1; 13 nucleotides match TRBD2. V was clipped by 4 bases and J by 7 bases; unmatched bases: 7. The CDR3 contains 16 residues. Germline CDR1 and CDR2: LGHNA and YNFKEQ. The chain's CDR3 is CASSRVLAGGQNEQFF. CDR3 coding DNA: TGTGCCAGCAGCCGAGTACTAGCGGGGGGGCAGAATGAGCAGTTCTTC.

This clonotype was observed a handful of times. The chain combines TRBV6-6 with TRBJ1-1; D might be TRBD1 (5 bases). V lost 10 bases to trimming and J lost 2 bases, with 20 bases between them. There are 15 residues in the CDR3. CDR1 and CDR2 from the germline V gene are MNHNY and SVGAGI (reference sequence). The CDR3 here is CATSNRQGGNTEAFF. CDR3 DNA sequence: TGTGCCACGTCGAACCGCCAGGGCGGAAACACTGAAGCTTTCTTT.

The chain links TRBV3-1 to TRBJ2-5; D might be TRBD1 or TRBD2, each matching 6 bases. This CDR3 has 15 amino acids. From germline, CDR1 is LGHDT and CDR2 YNNKEL (reference sequence). The V end lost 0 bases, the J end lost 4 bases, and 12 bases lay between the germline ends. The CDR3 loop is CASSQDRGHAETQYF. In DNA form, the CDR3 reads TGTGCCAGCAGCCAAGATCGGGGGCACGCAGAGACCCAGTACTTC.

This clonotype occurred a few times. The gene calls are TRBV5-1 and TRBJ2-3; D gene unclear. The germline V and J ends were trimmed by 0 bases and 6 bases, with 14 bases remaining between them. Looked up from germline, CDR1 is SGHRS and CDR2 is YFSETQ. CDR3 size: 15 residues. This chain's CDR3 is CASSLGWAGTDTQYF. In DNA form, the CDR3 reads TGCGCCAGCAGCTTGGGGTGGGCAGGAACCGATACGCAGTATTTT.

This clonotype has at least ten counts. The chain employs TRBV2 and TRBJ2-2; D tentatively fits TRBD1 or TRBD2 (5 bases each). Germline CDR1 reads SNHLY; CDR2 reads FYNNEI. The V end was cut by 11 bases, the J end by 1 base, with 5 bases between. The CDR3 loop spans 11 amino acids. Here the CDR3 reads CAGGNTGELFF. The CDR3 DNA is TGTGCCGGGGGGAACACCGGGGAGCTGTTTTTT.

This clonotype was counted a few times. This chain uses TRBV12-3 or TRBV12-4 with TRBJ1-5; the D is unclear. This CDR3 spans 15 amino acids. V lost 0 bases and J lost 0, with 6 bases in between. As DNA, the CDR3 is TGTGCCAGCAGTTTAGCGGACGGTAGCAATCAGCCCCAGCATTTT. The encoded protein is CASSLADGSNQPQHF.

This clonotype was seen only a few times. The V call is TRBV5-6, the J call TRBJ1-1; unclear D gene. CDR1 SGHDT and CDR2 YYEEEE come from the germline V gene. CDR3 length equals 12 residues. V gave up 1 base and J gave up 9 bases, with 10 bases separating them. The CDR3 DNA follows: TGTGCCAGCAGCTTGTACCGGGTACAAGCTTTCTTT. As protein: CASSLYRVQAFF. Full variable domain (remainder filled in from reference TRBV5-6 and TRBJ1-1): DAGVTQSPTHLIKTRGQQVTLRCSPKSGHDTVSWYQQALGQGPQFIFQYYEEEERQRGNFPDRFSGHQFPNYSSELNVNALLLGDSALYLCASSLYRVQAFFGQGTRLTVV.

This clonotype showed up many times. V and J are TRBV6-4 and TRBJ1-2; D not certain. The germline V and J ends were trimmed by 2 bases and 8 bases, with 12 bases remaining between them. The CDR3 covers 13 residues. Germline V gene sequence: CDR1 MRHNA, CDR2 SNTAGT. The chain's CDR3 is CASSDRVTGGYTF. The CDR3 DNA reads TGTGCCAGCAGTGACAGGGTGACGGGGGGCTACACCTTC.

This clonotype appeared a few times. The chain combines TRBV12-3 or TRBV12-4 with TRBJ1-1, with 10 nucleotides matching TRBD1. There are 14 residues in the CDR3. V lost 3 bases and J lost 6; bases outside the gene matches: 4. This CDR3 is CASSFSGTGAEAFF. Written as DNA, the CDR3 is TGTGCCAGCAGTTTCTCGGGGACAGGGGCTGAAGCTTTCTTT.

The sample holds a few counts of this clonotype. The V and J genes are TRBV7-9 and TRBJ2-1, with TRBD2 matching over 11 bases. The CDR3 runs 15 residues. Germline V gene lookup returns CDR1 SEHNR and CDR2 FQNEAQ (reference sequence). The junction had 4 bases not matched to a gene; V was cut back by 3 bases and J by 6 bases. As DNA, the CDR3 is TGTGCCAGCAGCTTTAGACTAGCGGGATCCAATGAGCAGTTCTTC. Protein: CASSFRLAGSNEQFF.

In its sample, this clonotype was seen many times. The chain couples TRBV27 to TRBJ2-3; 9 nucleotides match TRBD1. V lost 5 bases to trimming and J lost 6 bases; unmatched junction nucleotides: 6. Germline V lookup: CDR1 MNHEY, CDR2 SMNVEV (reference sequence). This CDR3 contains 14 residues. For the CDR3, the DNA is TGTGCCAGCAGTAAACAGGGGGCGCGGGATACGCAGTATTTT. It encodes CASSKQGARDTQYF.

This chain links TRBV18 with TRBJ2-7; D is unresolved. Looked up from germline, CDR1 is KGHSH and CDR2 is LQKENI. V was clipped by 2 bases and J by 3 bases, with 11 bases between them. This CDR3 comprises 14 residues. CDR3 sequence (DNA): TGTGCCAGCTCACCAGAGGCCCCTAACTACGAGCAGTACTTC. Its translation: CASSPEAPNYEQYF.

A few counts support this clonotype. The chain uses TRBV6-5 and TRBJ2-1; TRBD2 might be the D (5 bases). The CDR3 is made up of 18 amino acids. V was shortened by 5 bases and J by 0 bases, with 20 bases between the two germline ends. The germline gives CDR1 MNHEY, CDR2 SVGAGI. As DNA, the CDR3 is TGTGCCAGCAGTCGAGGCGGAGGCATACCGAGCTCCTACAATGAGCAGTTCTTC. It translates to CASSRGGGIPSSYNEQFF.

This clonotype was counted ten times or more. This chain connects TRBV29-1 to TRBJ1-2; TRBD1 is a possible D gene (5 bases). V was pared by 6 bases and J by 8 bases, with 19 bases between. The germline V gene has CDR1 SQVTM and CDR2 ANQGSEA. The CDR3 loop spans 13 amino acids. The DNA of the CDR3 is TGCAGCGTCGGTAGAGGGGAGAATTACGGCTACACCTTC. It translates to CSVGRGENYGYTF.

This clonotype was seen repeatedly, ten times or more. The rearrangement joins TRBV9 to TRBJ1-4; D remains ambiguous. Germline V gene data show CDR1 as SGDLS and CDR2 as YYNGEE. Trimming took off 3 bases at V and 7 bases at J, with 10 bases between the two ends. CDR3 length: 13 amino acids. The chain's CDR3 is CASSGGPFEKLFF. The CDR3 nucleotides are TGTGCCAGCAGCGGCGGGCCTTTTGAAAAACTGTTTTTT.

This clonotype came up a few times. The chain is built from TRBV4-1 and TRBJ2-5, with 11 bases matching TRBD2. CDR1 MGHRA and CDR2 YSYEKL come from the germline V gene. V lost 4 bases, J lost 1 base, and 2 bases stayed unmatched. The CDR3 extends over 15 amino acids. CDR3: CASSRLAGFQETQYF. The CDR3 region has the DNA TGCGCCAGCAGCCGACTAGCGGGGTTCCAAGAGACCCAGTACTTC.

The chain links TRBV2 to TRBJ1-2; D remains ambiguous. Trimming cost V 7 bases and J 3 bases, with 3 bases left between them. Germline-derived CDR1 and CDR2 are SNHLY and FYNNEI. The CDR3 has 10 residues. The DNA of the CDR3 is TGTGCCAGCACGTACTATGGCTACACCTTC. It is translated as CASTYYGYTF.

This clonotype has just one count. This chain uses TRBV28 with TRBJ2-5; 7 bases align to TRBD2. CDR1 is MDHEN and CDR2 is SYDVKM in the germline V gene. The CDR3 has 16 residues. Trimming cost V 5 bases and J 4 bases; bases outside gene matches: 13. CDR3 coding DNA: TGTGCCAGCAGTCCAGCAAGCGGGAACTATGGAGAGACCCAGTACTTC. It encodes CASSPASGNYGETQYF.